This T cell receptor beta chain derives from a study of blood T cell repertoires in COVID-19. Study-wide background: Samples of COVID-19 (acute and convalescent) were obtained from the United States, Italy and Spain. From T cells, B-cell-depleted T cells, or PBMCs came the material, which was cDNA or gDNA.

The table came from immunoSEQ multiplex PCR; TCRdb's copy has only in-frame clones and leaves some out. The sample lists some 350,000 clones; roughly nine tenths were seen once. The CDR3 loop spans 16 amino acids. Trimming removed 3 bases at V and 1 base at J, with 16 bases between. The germline V gene has CDR1 SGHRS and CDR2 YFSETQ. Those who participated ranged in age from roughly 18 to 100 years and resided in under 25 US areas. Cohort 3 recovered donors had two negative PCRs, clearance, or symptom resolution. Specimen: PBMCs or T cells enriched from blood (not recorded which). This chain uses TRBV5-1 with TRBJ1-1; D is undetermined. This TCR came from a young man who had recovered from COVID-19. The CDR3 nucleotides read TGCGCCAGCAGCTCGAGCACCTGGGAGGGGAACACTGAAGCTTTCTTT. The encoded protein is CASSSSTWEGNTEAFF.